The rows below give T cell receptor beta chains drawn from one sample of a study of CD8+CD57+ T cells in acquired aplastic anemia. Via MiXCR, TCRdb re-called the reads, giving one row per CDR3 protein. The sample yields some 64,000 distinct CDR3 sequences, roughly 54% seen once. Sequencing was done on a sample of sorted CD4+, CD8+, or CD8+CD57+ T cells (not recorded which) from PBMCs. The receptors here all came from a human donor in good health, serving as a control. Both conserved end residues are part of each CDR3. The order of the fields is D gene, clone size, V gene, J gene, CDR3 length, CDR3 protein, CDR3 DNA. D genes are given only for firm matches. Clone size is not always given. Where it is, it says once, few, many or a class for expanded clones.

d_call: .; clone_size: many; v_call: TRBV12-3/TRBV12-4; j_call: TRBJ2-7; cdr3_length: 15; cdr3_aa: CASRAETEPPYEQYF; cdr3_nt: TGTGCCAGCAGGGCCGAAACTGAACCCCCCTACGAGCAGTACTTC
d_call: TRBD1; clone_size: .; v_call: TRBV6-5; j_call: TRBJ1-2; cdr3_length: 15; cdr3_aa: CASSYRTGLGDGYTF; cdr3_nt: TGTGCCAGCAGTTACCGGACAGGATTAGGTGATGGCTACACCTTC
d_call: TRBD1; clone_size: .; v_call: TRBV9; j_call: TRBJ1-1; cdr3_length: 14; cdr3_aa: CASSVAGGPTEAFF; cdr3_nt: TGTGCCAGCAGCGTTGCAGGGGGCCCTACTGAAGCTTTCTTT
d_call: .; clone_size: .; v_call: TRBV25-1; j_call: TRBJ2-7; cdr3_length: 16; cdr3_aa: CASSEGWGESSYEQYF; cdr3_nt: TGTGCCAGCAGTGAAGGTTGGGGGGAGAGCTCCTACGAGCAGTACTTC
d_call: .; clone_size: .; v_call: TRBV20-1; j_call: TRBJ1-6; cdr3_length: 14; cdr3_aa: CSAIGEGLGSPLHF; cdr3_nt: TGCAGTGCCATCGGTGAGGGGCTTGGATCACCCCTCCACTTT
d_call: .; clone_size: many; v_call: TRBV6-1; j_call: TRBJ2-7; cdr3_length: 11; cdr3_aa: CASSEATWQYF; cdr3_nt: TGTGCCAGCAGTGAAGCGACGTGGCAGTACTTC
d_call: .; clone_size: .; v_call: TRBV20-1; j_call: TRBJ1-5; cdr3_length: 15; cdr3_aa: CSGRKGEGSNQPQHF; cdr3_nt: TGCAGCGGTCGGAAGGGTGAGGGGAGCAATCAGCCCCAGCATTTT
d_call: .; clone_size: once; v_call: TRBV2; j_call: TRBJ1-2; cdr3_length: 13; cdr3_aa: CASSIQGHYGYTF; cdr3_nt: TGTGCCAGCAGTATACAGGGACACTATGGCTACACCTTC
d_call: TRBD2; clone_size: .; v_call: TRBV20-1; j_call: TRBJ2-1; cdr3_length: 13; cdr3_aa: CSAKAGPMGEQFF; cdr3_nt: TGCAGTGCTAAAGCGGGGCCTATGGGTGAGCAGTTCTTC
d_call: .; clone_size: .; v_call: TRBV29-1; j_call: TRBJ1-2; cdr3_length: 10; cdr3_aa: CSVDARGYTF; cdr3_nt: TGCAGCGTCGACGCGCGGGGCTACACCTTC
d_call: .; clone_size: many; v_call: TRBV5-4; j_call: TRBJ1-2; cdr3_length: 14; cdr3_aa: CASSLVSIGYGYTF; cdr3_nt: TGTGCCAGCAGCTTGGTGTCTATAGGCTATGGCTACACCTTC
d_call: .; clone_size: .; v_call: TRBV19; j_call: TRBJ1-5; cdr3_length: 14; cdr3_aa: CASSIWSSDQPQHF; cdr3_nt: TGTGCCAGTAGTATTTGGTCGAGTGACCAGCCCCAGCATTTT
d_call: .; clone_size: .; v_call: TRBV10-3; j_call: TRBJ1-6; cdr3_length: 15; cdr3_aa: CAISEQERDNSPLHF; cdr3_nt: TGTGCCATCAGTGAGCAGGAAAGGGATAATTCACCCCTCCACTTT